The present T cell receptor (beta chain) was sequenced within a study of technical replicates of blood from several donors. The repertoire was sequenced with immunoSEQ multiplex PCR; TCRdb's copy has only in-frame clones and lacks some. The sample lists more than 70,000 clones, 75% to 95% seen once, with over 0.25% in the top ten. The origin of this receptor is a human donor in good health. The sequenced sample consisted of T cells isolated from PBMCs.

The CDR3 DNA follows: TGCGCCAGCAGCTGGGGACAGGGGGCTGAAGCTTTCTTT. Amino acid sequence: CASSWGQGAEAFF. The V call is TRBV5-1, the J call TRBJ1-1; 11 bases are shared with TRBD1. The CDR3 spans 13 residues. Germline CDR1 reads SGHRS; CDR2 reads YFSETQ. Trimming took 3 bases from V and 6 from J; bases not matched to a gene: 1.